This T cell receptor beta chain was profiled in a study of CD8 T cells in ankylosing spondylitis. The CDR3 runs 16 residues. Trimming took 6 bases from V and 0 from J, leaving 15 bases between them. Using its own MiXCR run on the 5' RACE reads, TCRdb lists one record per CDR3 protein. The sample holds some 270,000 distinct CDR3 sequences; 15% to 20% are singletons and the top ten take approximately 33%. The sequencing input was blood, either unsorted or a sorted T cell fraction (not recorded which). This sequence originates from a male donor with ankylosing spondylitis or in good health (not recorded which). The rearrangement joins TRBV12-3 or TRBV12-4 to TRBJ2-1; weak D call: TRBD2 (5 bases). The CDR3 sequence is CASREFADYSYNEQFF. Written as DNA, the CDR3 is TGTGCCAGCAGAGAATTTGCCGACTACTCCTACAATGAGCAGTTCTTC.